Below, 9 T cell receptor beta chains from the same sample are listed, as sequenced in a study of immune characterization of retroperitoneal liposarcoma. TCRdb independently ran MiXCR on the PCR reads; one entry per CDR3 protein. The sample includes approximately 3,000 distinct CDR3 sequences, around 50% of them seen just once. Sample: tumor tissue. These receptors came from a male donor with retroperitoneal liposarcoma.

In its sample, this clonotype was seen once. Relative to the germline gene, one junction end is altered; a read error may explain this. The gene calls are TRBV4-1 and TRBJ1-1; D unresolved. The CDR3 extends over 14 amino acids. CDR1 is MGHRA, CDR2 YSYEKL, per germline. DNA for the CDR3: TGTGCCAGCAGCCAAGATAAGGGTCGCACTGAAGCTTTCTTT. Residues: CASSQDKGRTEAFF.

This chain connects TRBV7-2 to TRBJ2-6, with 12 positions matching TRBD2. The J call is in doubt because the DNA end fits TRBJ2-7 better. CDR3 size: 14 residues. Germline-derived CDR1 and CDR2 are SGHTA and FQGNSA. The CDR3 DNA reads TGTGCCAGCAGCCGACTAGCGGGAGCTTCCGAGCAGTACTTC. Translating gives CASSRLAGASEQYF.

The sample holds a few counts of this clonotype. The V call is TRBV7-2, the J call TRBJ2-1, with D unresolved. The germline CDR1 and CDR2 sequences are SGHTA and FQGNSA. The V end was cut by 4 bases, the J end by 7 bases, with 11 bases between. The CDR3 totals 13 residues. CDR3 coding DNA: TGTGCCAGCAGCTCGTATGTCGAGAATGAGCAGTTCTTC. Protein product: CASSSYVENEQFF.

This chain connects TRBV6-6 to TRBJ2-1; 13 bases line up with TRBD2. The germline gives CDR1 MNHNY, CDR2 SVGAGI (reference sequence). The CDR3 is made up of 16 amino acids. The V segment lost 0 bases and the J segment 10 bases; nucleotides outside the gene matches: 6. CDR3 in DNA: TGTGCCAGCAGTTACTCGACAGGGGGACTAGCGGGAGAGCAGTTCTTC. Protein: CASSYSTGGLAGEQFF.

This clonotype was detected only a few times. The V and J genes are TRBV6-1 and TRBJ2-1; 7 bases agree with TRBD2. The end of the DNA aligns better with TRBJ2-7, so the J call may be wrong. Per germline, CDR1 MNHNS and CDR2 SASEGT. This CDR3 has 15 amino acids. CDR3 in amino acids: CASSGTLGLVIEQYF. CDR3 nucleotide sequence: TGTGCCAGCAGTGGGACACTTGGACTAGTGATCGAGCAGTACTTC.

This clonotype is termed large (0.1 to 1%). The chain has TRBV12-3 or TRBV12-4 and TRBJ2-1; the match to TRBD2 covers 12 bases. Unmatched junction bases numbered 8, after V lost 6 bases and J lost 5 bases. The CDR3 is 16 residues long. The CDR3 protein is CASSYETSGRNNEQFF. CDR3 nucleotides: TGTGCCAGCAGCTATGAGACTAGCGGGAGAAACAATGAGCAGTTCTTC.

The rearrangement joins TRBV6-1 to TRBJ2-5, with 7 bases aligning to TRBD2. The CDR3 contains 14 residues. The junction had 5 bases not matched to a gene; V was cut back by 6 bases and J by 1 base. CDR1 and CDR2 from the germline V gene are MNHNS and SASEGT. DNA for the CDR3: TGTGCCAGCAGAGTATGGGGGGGCCAAGAGACCCAGTACTTC. It encodes CASRVWGGQETQYF.

This clonotype turned up a few times. The V call is TRBV11-2, the J call TRBJ2-2; TRBD1 might be the D (6 bases). This CDR3 comprises 15 residues. Trimming removed 2 bases from V and 5 bases from J, with 12 bases in between. Germline V lookup: CDR1 SGHAT, CDR2 FQNNGV. The CDR3: CASSLSRGVTGELFF. In DNA, the CDR3 is TGTGCCAGCAGCTTATCCAGGGGAGTGACCGGGGAGCTGTTTTTT.

The J gene is TRBJ2-2, the V gene TRBV7-3, with 10 nucleotides matching TRBD2. Germline V gene data show CDR1 as SGHTA and CDR2 as FQGTGA. V lost 4 bases and J lost 4; bases outside the gene matches: 9. The CDR3 loop spans 17 amino acids. The CDR3 here is CASSSPTSGSLTGELFF. The DNA for the CDR3 is TGTGCCAGCAGCTCGCCGACTAGCGGGTCTCTCACCGGGGAGCTGTTTTTT.